This T cell receptor (beta chain) was captured in a study of cytomegalovirus exposure and HLA in healthy donors. Comments on this clone: Its antigen is not identified.

PCR employed 60 Vbeta and 13 Jbeta primers. Libraries were prepared by immunoSEQ multiplex PCR; TCRdb keeps only in-frame clonotypes and omits some of them. This sample's clone table lists just over 150,000 clones. The CDR3 has 16 residues. The ends were cut back, 0 bases at V and 8 bases at J, with 16 bases in the middle. CDR1 and CDR2 from the germline V gene are LGHNA and YNFKEQ. Whole-study results and caveats: Later analysis demonstrated an association between a missense DCLRE1C variant and TCR beta V- and J-gene trimming.

The chain employs TRBV4-2 and TRBJ1-4, with D perhaps TRBD1 (6 bases). This TCR derives from a young man in good health and CMV-seronegative. The sequenced material came from PBMCs. The CDR3 loop is CASSQDEGGLGEKLFF. The CDR3 nucleotides are TGTGCCAGCAGCCAAGATGAAGGGGGTTTGGGAGAAAAACTGTTTTTT.